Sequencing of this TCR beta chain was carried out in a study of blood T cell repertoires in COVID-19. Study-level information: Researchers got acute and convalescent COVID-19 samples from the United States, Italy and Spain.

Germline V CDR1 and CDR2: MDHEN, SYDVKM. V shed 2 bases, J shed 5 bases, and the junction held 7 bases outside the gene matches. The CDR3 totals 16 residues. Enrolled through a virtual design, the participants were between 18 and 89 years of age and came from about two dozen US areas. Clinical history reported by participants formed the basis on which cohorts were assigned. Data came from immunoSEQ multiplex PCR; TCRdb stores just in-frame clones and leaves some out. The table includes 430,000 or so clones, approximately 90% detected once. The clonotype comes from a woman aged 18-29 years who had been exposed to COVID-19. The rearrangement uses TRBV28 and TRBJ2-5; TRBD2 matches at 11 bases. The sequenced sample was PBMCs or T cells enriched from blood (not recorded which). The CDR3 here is CASSLAVAGGRETQYF. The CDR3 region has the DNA TGTGCCAGCAGTTTAGCGGTAGCGGGAGGGCGGGAGACCCAGTACTTC. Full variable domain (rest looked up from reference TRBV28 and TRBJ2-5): DVKVTQSSRYLVKRTGEKVFLECVQDMDHENMFWYRQDPGLGLRLIYFSYDVKMKEKGDIPEGYSVSREKKERFSLILESASTNQTSMYLCASSLAVAGGRETQYFGPGTRLLVL.